This entry lists 32 T cell receptor beta chains sequenced from one sample in a study of blood T cell repertoires in COVID-19 (dated by TCRdb to 2018 to 2020). The library was generated by the immunoSEQ multiplex PCR assay. Imported from immuneACCESS, the table was reduced by TCRdb to in-frame sequences with V and J called. These copies leave out some clones; in studies compared against another copy, an unresolved V gene accounts for under half, and the cause of the remainder is not known. This sample has some 250,000 clones in its table, and about nine tenths of those were observed once. The ten biggest clones cover approximately 7.5% of the sample. Material for sequencing was peripheral blood. Source of these receptors: a man aged 55 to 70 who had recovered from COVID-19.

V gene TRBV29-1 combines with J gene TRBJ1-1, with TRBD1 identical over 8 bases. The CDR3 is 14 amino acids. CDR1 SQVTM and CDR2 ANQGSEA come from the germline V gene. Germline trimming cut 6 bases from V and 1 base from J; bases unmatched to any gene: 7. The DNA for the CDR3 is TGCAGCGTGGCCCTCGGACAGGGGAACACTGAAGCTTTCTTT. Translation gives CSVALGQGNTEAFF.

The chain combines TRBV3-1 (or the pseudogene TRBV3-2) with TRBJ1-1; D is unresolved. The V end was cut by 1 base, the J end by 8 bases, with 11 bases between. Germline CDR1 and CDR2: LGHDT and YNNKEL (reference sequence). This CDR3 contains 13 residues. The CDR3 DNA reads TGTGCCAGCAGCCAAGGGCAGGTTTTGGAAGCTTTCTTT. This codes for CASSQGQVLEAFF.

This clone was picked up one time. The chain employs TRBV6-5 and TRBJ1-2; no reliable D call. The germline V gene has CDR1 MNHEY and CDR2 SVGAGI. Trimming left V 8 bases short and J 7 bases short, with 17 bases between. The CDR3 runs to 13 residues. In DNA form, the CDR3 reads TGTGCCAGCCAGAATGGGAGGTTAAGTGGCTACACCTTC. This translates into CASQNGRLSGYTF.

The chain links TRBV9 to TRBJ2-3, with 14 nucleotides matching TRBD2. V was pared by 3 bases and J by 0 bases, with 6 bases of the junction left unmatched. Germline V CDR1 and CDR2: SGDLS, YYNGEE. This CDR3 comprises 18 residues. CDR3 bases: TGTGCCAGCAGCGCTGGGACTAGCGGGGGCCGGAGCACAGATACGCAGTATTTT. Translating gives CASSAGTSGGRSTDTQYF.

V and J are TRBV5-1 and TRBJ2-7; the match to TRBD2 covers 16 bases. J was trimmed by 1 base and V by 1 base; bases with no gene match: 8. Germline loops: CDR1 SGHRS, CDR2 YFSETQ. This CDR3 is built from 19 residues. The CDR3 loop is CASSLYPGLAGGRSYEQYF. The CDR3 DNA is TGCGCCAGCAGCTTGTACCCGGGACTAGCGGGGGGGCGGTCCTACGAGCAGTACTTC.

The V gene is TRBV18, the J gene TRBJ1-1, with TRBD1 matching over 7 bases. There are 15 residues in the CDR3. V was pared by 4 bases and J by 0 bases, with 5 bases of the junction left unmatched. Germline values: CDR1 KGHSH, CDR2 LQKENI. DNA for the CDR3: TGTGCCAGCTCACTCCGGGACAGACTGAACACTGAAGCTTTCTTT. Translated: CASSLRDRLNTEAFF.

This rearrangement joins TRBV5-1 to TRBJ1-1, with 8 bases matching TRBD1. The V gene's germline CDR1 is SGHRS and CDR2 YFSETQ. J was trimmed by 11 bases and V by 2 bases; bases with no gene match: 17. This CDR3 has 16 amino acids. CDR3 nucleotides: TGCGCCAGCAGCTTTTCCGAGGGACAGGTTGCCCTTGGGGCTTTCTTT. Translation gives CASSFSEGQVALGAFF.

The chain is built from TRBV4-1 and TRBJ1-4; D remains ambiguous. The CDR3 extends over 14 amino acids. V was cut by 6 bases and J by 0 bases, with 8 bases left in between. The germline CDR1 and CDR2 sequences are MGHRA and YSYEKL. The CDR3 DNA reads TGCGCCAGCAGTCGTCTTGCAACTAATGAAAAACTGTTTTTT. Translating gives CASSRLATNEKLFF.

Turning to this clone: The same CDR3 arises from other DNA sequences in this sample as well. The rearrangement uses TRBV5-5 and TRBJ1-1; D is ambiguous. V lost 0 bases, J lost 7 bases, and 13 bases lay in between. This CDR3 region has 14 residues. Per the germline V gene, CDR1 is SGHKS and CDR2 is YYEKEE (reference sequence). The CDR3 reads CASSLETLISEAFF. CDR3 DNA sequence: TGTGCCAGCAGCTTGGAAACGCTTATTAGTGAAGCTTTCTTT. The variable domain in full, completed from reference TRBV5-5 and TRBJ1-1, reads DAGVTQSPTHLIKTRGQQVTLRCSPISGHKSVSWYQQVLGQGPQFIFQYYEKEERGRGNFPDRFSARQFPNYSSELNVNALLLGDSALYLCASSLETLISEAFFGQGTRLTVV.

The chain couples TRBV28 to TRBJ2-5; D is undetermined. The germline V gene encodes CDR1 MDHEN and CDR2 SYDVKM. The CDR3 is made up of 11 amino acids. The ends were cut back, 5 bases at V and 5 bases at J, with 6 bases in the middle. The CDR3 nucleotides read TGTGCCAGCAGTCTCCAGGAGACCCAGTACTTC. The encoded protein is CASSLQETQYF. Full variable domain (missing parts from reference TRBV28 and TRBJ2-5): DVKVTQSSRYLVKRTGEKVFLECVQDMDHENMFWYRQDPGLGLRLIYFSYDVKMKEKGDIPEGYSVSREKKERFSLILESASTNQTSMYLCASSLQETQYFGPGTRLLVL.

This clone was seen only once. The chain links TRBV10-2 to TRBJ1-2; D is undetermined. V was pared by 2 bases and J by 1 base, with 17 bases between. Germline CDR1 is WSHSY and CDR2 is SAAADI. The CDR3 has 17 amino acids. This CDR3 reads CASSERPADQINYGYTF. In DNA, the CDR3 is TGCGCCAGCAGTGAGAGGCCAGCGGACCAGATTAACTATGGCTACACCTTC.

The V call is TRBV5-6, the J call TRBJ1-2; 7 bases match TRBD1. Looked up from germline, CDR1 is SGHDT and CDR2 is YYEEEE. This CDR3 spans 13 amino acids. V was clipped by 4 bases and J by 4 bases; unmatched bases: 4. The CDR3 nucleotides read TGTGCCAGCAGCCGACAGGGATCCTATGGCTACACCTTC. Protein sequence: CASSRQGSYGYTF.

The chain joins TRBV5-1 to TRBJ2-1; TRBD2 aligns across 9 bases. CDR3 length: 17 amino acids. V shed 3 bases, J shed 3 bases, and the junction held 10 bases outside the gene matches. Germline V lookup: CDR1 SGHRS, CDR2 YFSETQ. CDR3 residues: CASSWNLAGAIYNEQFF. The CDR3 nucleotides read TGCGCCAGCAGCTGGAACTTAGCGGGGGCGATCTACAATGAGCAGTTCTTC.

This clone has a single count. The chain has TRBV27 and TRBJ2-7; TRBD2 matches at 14 bases. The CDR3 length is 18 residues. The ends lost 6 bases at V and 4 bases at J; junction bases unmatched: 14. The germline V gene has CDR1 MNHEY and CDR2 SMNVEV (reference sequence). CDR3 loop: CASRSGLAGGSPIYEQYF. Here the CDR3 DNA reads TGTGCCAGCAGATCCGGACTAGCGGGGGGAAGCCCAATATACGAGCAGTACTTC.

The genes are TRBV19 and TRBJ1-5; D not resolved. Germline V gives CDR1 LNHDA, CDR2 SQIVND (reference sequence). Trimming left V 0 bases short and J 5 bases short, with 5 bases between. CDR3 size: 13 residues. The CDR3 loop is CASSIDRDQPQHF. The CDR3 DNA follows: TGTGCCAGTAGTATAGACCGGGATCAGCCCCAGCATTTT. Looking up the rest from reference TRBV19 and TRBJ1-5 gives the full variable domain: DGGITQSPKYLFRKEGQNVTLSCEQNLNHDAMYWYRQDPGQGLRLIYYSQIVNDFQKGDIAEGYSVSREKKESFPLTVTSAQKNPTAFYLCASSIDRDQPQHFGDGTRLSIL.

This chain links TRBV19 with TRBJ2-4, with a weak D call TRBD1 (5 bases). The CDR3 length is 13 residues. The V gene lost 4 bases and the J gene lost 5 bases, with 9 bases spanning the gap. Germline lookup yields CDR1 LNHDA and CDR2 SQIVND (reference sequence). The CDR3 DNA follows: TGTGCCAGTAGTAGGGGCAGAGAAAACATTCAGTACTTC. Protein: CASSRGRENIQYF.

This rearrangement joins TRBV18 to TRBJ2-7; 7 bases agree with TRBD1. The length of the CDR3 is 14 residues. Germline CDR1 reads KGHSH; CDR2 reads LQKENI. V lost 3 bases and J lost 5; bases outside the gene matches: 7. In nucleotides, the CDR3 is TGTGCCAGCTCACCGCAAAGGGGGCTCGACGAGCAGTACGTC. Amino acids: CASSPQRGLDEQYV.

The chain has TRBV5-1 and TRBJ2-1, with 7 bases identical to TRBD2. J lost 0 bases, V lost 0 bases, and 3 bases had no gene match. Germline V lookup: CDR1 SGHRS, CDR2 YFSETQ. The CDR3 extends over 16 amino acids. CDR3 bases: TGCGCCAGCAGCTTGGCAGCGGGGAGCTCCTACAATGAGCAGTTCTTC. Encoded protein: CASSLAAGSSYNEQFF.

The J gene is TRBJ2-1, the V gene TRBV11-2; D may be TRBD1 (5 bases). CDR1 SGHAT and CDR2 FQNNGV come from the germline V gene. Trimming removed 3 bases from V and 8 bases from J, with 20 bases in between. The CDR3 is made up of 16 amino acids. The CDR3 protein is CASSFNGATAFYEQFF. DNA for the CDR3: TGTGCCAGCAGCTTCAACGGTGCGACAGCGTTTTATGAGCAGTTCTTC.

The chain carries TRBV4-2 and TRBJ2-2; tentative D call: TRBD2 (5 bases). V was pared by 5 bases and J by 7 bases, with 17 bases between. The germline gives CDR1 LGHNA, CDR2 YNFKEQ. CDR3 size: 15 residues. The CDR3 nucleotides read TGTGCCAGCAGCACCTTGCAAATCCGGGGCGGGGAGCTGTTTTTT. This sequence encodes CASSTLQIRGGELFF.

The genes are TRBV9 and TRBJ2-1; TRBD2 might be the D (6 bases). Trimming took 4 bases from V and 2 from J, leaving 13 bases between them. The CDR3 covers 15 residues. Germline V gene sequence: CDR1 SGDLS, CDR2 YYNGEE. The CDR3 DNA reads as TGTGCCAGCAGCCCATTATCGGGGGCCTACAATGAGCAGTTCTTC. Translation gives CASSPLSGAYNEQFF.

The genes are TRBV12-5 and TRBJ1-6, with D unresolved. The germline gives CDR1 LGHNT, CDR2 FRNRAP. Trimming stripped 7 bases from V and 7 bases from J, with 11 bases between. This CDR3 is 13 amino acids long. CDR3 region: CASAPDWNSPLHF. The CDR3 nucleotides read TGTGCTAGTGCCCCCGACTGGAATTCACCCCTCCACTTT.

This rearrangement joins TRBV7-9 to TRBJ2-1; 12 bases match TRBD2. CDR1 and CDR2 from the germline V gene are SEHNR and FQNEAQ (reference sequence). Trimming at V came to 6 bases and at J to 2 bases, leaving 11 bases not matched to a gene. The CDR3 sequence is 18 residues long. CDR3 region: CASSSIPLAGGTYNEQFF. CDR3 DNA: TGTGCCAGCAGTTCAATCCCCCTAGCGGGGGGGACCTACAATGAGCAGTTCTTC.

The CDR3 is CASRPSVGTGELFF. CDR3 DNA: TGTGCCAGCAGGCCTAGTGTCGGGACCGGGGAGCTGTTTTTT. J is TRBJ2-2 and V is TRBV6-5; D is uncertain. This CDR3 spans 14 amino acids. Germline CDR1 reads MNHEY; CDR2 reads SVGAGI. V lost 6 bases, J lost 5 bases, and 13 bases lay in between.

This sequence joins TRBV5-5 and TRBJ2-7, with 9 bases aligning to TRBD1. The trim removed 2 bases at V and 1 base at J, leaving 7 bases unmatched. The CDR3 extends over 16 amino acids. Germline values: CDR1 SGHKS, CDR2 YYEKEE (reference sequence). Here the CDR3 DNA reads TGTGCCAGCAGCTTTGGCCCAGGACAGGGGTCCTACGAGCAGTACGTC. This translates into CASSFGPGQGSYEQYV.

The chain uses TRBV24-1 and TRBJ1-5, with 8 bases identical to TRBD1. The CDR3 sequence is 16 residues long. V lost 3 bases, J lost 6 bases, and 9 bases stayed unmatched. Germline CDR1 reads KGHDR; CDR2 reads SFDVKD. Here the CDR3 DNA reads TGTGCCACCAGTGATGGACAGGGTTCGATCATTCAGCCCCAGCATTTT. This codes for CATSDGQGSIIQPQHF.

This rearrangement joins TRBV7-6 to TRBJ2-7, with 9 bases matching TRBD1. Germline V gene sequence: CDR1 SGHVS, CDR2 FNYEAQ. CDR3 size: 15 residues. Germline trimming cut 5 bases from V and 3 bases from J; bases unmatched to any gene: 8. CDR3 sequence: CASSPGQGSLYEQYF. CDR3 nucleotides: TGTGCCAGCAGCCCAGGACAGGGGTCCCTCTACGAGCAGTACTTC.

The chain has TRBV9 and TRBJ2-1; D may be TRBD2 (5 bases). Germline V gene data show CDR1 as SGDLS and CDR2 as YYNGEE. Deletions cut 1 base from V and 2 bases from J, with 19 bases between. The CDR3 totals 18 residues. The CDR3, as DNA: TGTGCCAGCAGCGTACGCCCCCGGACTGGCCGTACCTACAATGAGCAGTTCTTC. Translated, it gives CASSVRPRTGRTYNEQFF.

The chain links TRBV27 to TRBJ2-3, with a weak D call TRBD2 (6 bases). The V gene lost 4 bases and the J gene lost 0 bases, with 8 bases spanning the gap. Germline assignment: CDR1 MNHEY and CDR2 SMNVEV (reference sequence). The CDR3 runs to 14 residues. The CDR3, as DNA: TGTGCCAGCAGTTGGGAGGACAGCACAGATACGCAGTATTTT. This gives the protein CASSWEDSTDTQYF.

The chain recombines TRBV4-1 with TRBJ1-1; 11 positions match TRBD1. The CDR3 runs to 14 residues. The germline V gene has CDR1 MGHRA and CDR2 YSYEKL. Trimming removed 4 bases from V and 5 bases from J; junction bases left unmatched: 3. The CDR3 loop reads CASSRTGGATEAFF. The CDR3 DNA reads TGCGCCAGCAGCCGGACAGGGGGCGCGACTGAAGCTTTCTTT.

This chain uses TRBV5-1 with TRBJ2-1; 7 bases are a match to TRBD1. With V trimmed by 0 bases and J by 0 bases, 0 bases remained unmatched. CDR1 and CDR2 (germline): SGHRS, YFSETQ. This CDR3 has 15 amino acids. This chain's CDR3 is CASSLGDSSYNEQFF. The DNA for the CDR3 is TGCGCCAGCAGCTTGGGGGACAGCTCCTACAATGAGCAGTTCTTC.

Here the CDR3 DNA reads TGTGCCAGCAGCCCTATAGCGGGGGGGCGGGCAGATACGCAGTATTTT. Amino acids: CASSPIAGGRADTQYF. The chain employs TRBV3-1 (or the pseudogene TRBV3-2) and TRBJ2-3, with TRBD2 matching 11 bases. The CDR3 is 16 residues long. V lost 4 bases to trimming and J lost 4 bases; unmatched junction nucleotides: 7. Germline CDR1 reads LGHDT; CDR2 reads YNNKEL (reference sequence).